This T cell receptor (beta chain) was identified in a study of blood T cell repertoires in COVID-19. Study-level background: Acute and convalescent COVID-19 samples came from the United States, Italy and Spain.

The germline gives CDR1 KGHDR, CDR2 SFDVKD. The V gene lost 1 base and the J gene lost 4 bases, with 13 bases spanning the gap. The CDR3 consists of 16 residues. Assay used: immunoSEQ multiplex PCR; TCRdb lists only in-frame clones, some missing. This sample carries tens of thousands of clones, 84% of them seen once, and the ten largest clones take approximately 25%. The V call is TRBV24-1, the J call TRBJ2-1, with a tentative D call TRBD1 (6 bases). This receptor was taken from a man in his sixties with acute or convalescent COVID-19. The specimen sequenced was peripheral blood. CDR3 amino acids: CATSDFGDTDYNEQFF. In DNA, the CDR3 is TGTGCCACCAGTGATTTCGGGGACACCGATTACAATGAGCAGTTCTTC.